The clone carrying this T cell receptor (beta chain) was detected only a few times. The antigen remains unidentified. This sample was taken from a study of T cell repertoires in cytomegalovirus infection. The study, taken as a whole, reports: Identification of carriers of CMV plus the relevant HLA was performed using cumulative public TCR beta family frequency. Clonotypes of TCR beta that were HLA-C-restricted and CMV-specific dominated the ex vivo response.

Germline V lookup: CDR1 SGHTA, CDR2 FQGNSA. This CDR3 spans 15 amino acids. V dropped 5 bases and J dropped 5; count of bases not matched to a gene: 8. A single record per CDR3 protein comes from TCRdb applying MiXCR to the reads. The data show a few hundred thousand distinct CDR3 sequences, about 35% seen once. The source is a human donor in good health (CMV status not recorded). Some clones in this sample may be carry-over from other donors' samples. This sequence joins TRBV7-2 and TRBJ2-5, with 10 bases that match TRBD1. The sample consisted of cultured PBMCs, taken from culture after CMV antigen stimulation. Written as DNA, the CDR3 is TGTGCCAGCAGCACCCGGGACAGGGGAGGGGAGACCCAGTACTTC. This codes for CASSTRDRGGETQYF. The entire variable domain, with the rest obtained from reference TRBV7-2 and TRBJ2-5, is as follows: GAGVSQSPSNKVTEKGKDVELRCDPISGHTALYWYRQSLGQGLEFLIYFQGNSAPDKSGLPSDRFSAERTGGSVSTLTIQRTQQEDSAVYLCASSTRDRGGETQYFGPGTRLLVL.